This TCR beta chain appears in the sequencing data of a study of blood T cells in healthy people across ages (dated by TCRdb to about 2015). As for the study more broadly: In model experiments, template switching captured roughly one uniquely barcoded TCR beta cDNA molecule for every two T cells. To track age-related changes in TCR beta repertoire diversity, the study relied on deep sequencing normalized with unique cDNA molecular identifiers. The donors were divided into four age groups: young (average roughly 15 years), middle-aged (roughly 42), aged (about 56) and long-lived (around 80). Donors of different ages were randomly distributed across sequencing lanes to avoid experimental bias. Using the same blood draw, the study looked at two additional independent replicas of 1 million unique cDNA reads for two donors, one aged 18 to 30 and the other aged 80 or older. Findings and caveats that apply to the study as a whole: Observed TCR beta diversity correlated strongly with the percentage of naive T cells measured by flow cytometry. Estimates of total diversity based on one million sequenced T cells were considered lower bounds and underestimates. Because donor CMV infection status was unknown, age-related changes in expanded clonotypes were potentially confounded. Conclusive comparison of naive and antigen-experienced compartments was prevented by the profiling of bulk unsorted PBMCs. As age increased, observed TCR beta diversity per million T cells dropped in a roughly linear way, and a significant reduction was already evident by age about 40. Compared with the aged group, more naive CD4+ T cells, fewer expanded clones and increased TCR diversity were shown by the long-lived group, suggesting age selection.

The 40 or so donors, aged about 6 to 100 years, were systemically healthy Caucasian individuals from Russia. Each donor gave about 9.7 milliliters of peripheral blood, drawn into EDTA-treated Vacutainer tubes. Ficoll-Paque density-gradient centrifugation was used to isolate PBMCs, with at least 7 million obtained per sample. Trizol reagent was used to extract total RNA from the PBMCs, yielding at least 5 micrograms per sample. For every donor, an aliquot of PBMCs went through flow cytometry to measure the percentages of naive CD45RAhigh/CD27high T cells. Libraries were prepared through 5' RACE. The reads were generated on an Illumina HiSeq 2500. A second about 7 to 11 cycle PCR used a sample-barcoded 5' primer and a J-beta primer mix. A template-switch 5' adaptor carrying 12 random nucleotides introduced a unique molecular identifier onto each TCR beta cDNA molecule. Each sample yielded at least 3 million CDR3-containing paired-end reads. First-strand cDNA synthesis was performed from all RNA using the Mint cDNA synthesis kit, with priming by a TRBC-specific oligonucleotide. After uracil-DNA glycosylase treatment, a first 18-cycle PCR used universal primers M1SS and BC2_uni_R on all cDNA. On the study's bioinformatics: For normalization, 1 million high-quality reads were randomly selected from each sample, with every read carrying a distinct molecular identifier. Reads with shared molecular identifiers were discarded instead of being binned into consensus sequences. MiTCR, run with a Q25 quality threshold and the strictest error-elimination algorithm, handled CDR3 identification, clonotype clustering and error correction. Lower-bound total TCR beta diversity was estimated with a nonparametric unseen species model using Euler transformation. TCRdb passed the public sequencing reads through fastp at Q25 and MiXCR, retaining productive beta sequences. All rows with the same CDR3 protein become a single entry with the most common DNA and genes. These V and J calls originate from TCRdb's pipeline instead of the authors' own analysis. This sample has approximately 1,000,000 distinct CDR3 sequences in its table, and under 45% of those were observed once. The top ten hold approximately 17% of the sample.

After removal of 5 bases from V and 8 bases from J, the junction retains 9 bases not matched to a gene. Taken from cysteine to phenylalanine, the CDR3 has 15 residues. Only the CDR3 part of the read is kept: 45 bases, read in frame from the first base. CDR1 and CDR2, looked up from the germline V gene, are LGHNA and YNFKEQ. With regard to this clonotype: Its antigen is not yet known. Per-base qualities were not stored, and no clone one base away is much larger.

The rearranged chain carries TRBV4-2 and TRBJ1-4, with 9 junctional bases fitting TRBD1. The specimen was blood. The receptor was derived from a woman aged 55-70 years in good health. The DNA reads as follows: TGTGCCAGCAGCGACCCGGGACAGGGAAACGAAAAACTGTTTTTT. Its protein product is CASSDPGQGNEKLFF.